This T cell receptor (beta chain) originates from a study of OX40 agonist ivuxolimab in advanced cancers. Data came from immunoSEQ multiplex PCR; TCRdb stores just in-frame clones and leaves some out. The data show about 120,000 clones, roughly nine tenths seen once. This clone appeared a single time. CDR3 size: 13 residues. Trimming cost V 3 bases and J 6 bases; bases outside gene matches: 5. From germline, CDR1 is SGDLS and CDR2 YYNGEE. This sample comprised CD4+ or CD8+ T cells sorted from blood, obtained in a trial of the OX40 agonist ivuxolimab. The V gene is TRBV9, the J gene TRBJ2-5, with 7 bases that match TRBD2. This TCR came from an adult with an advanced solid tumor such as melanoma, head and neck, liver or kidney cancer. CDR3 residues: CASSAGGEKTQYF. The CDR3 nucleotides read TGTGCCAGCAGCGCGGGGGGTGAAAAGACCCAGTACTTC.